The rows below give T cell receptor beta chains drawn from one sample of a study of a mutant IDH1 vaccine in newly diagnosed glioma. Sequencing was performed with immunoSEQ multiplex PCR; in TCRdb, only in-frame clones are kept and a portion is missing. Among approximately 28,000 clones, roughly 85% were seen once, and the ten largest hold 31%. Antigens for these TCRs are unknown. This material consisted of PBMCs, taken from a glioma patient whose treatment included an IDH1 peptide vaccine. Source of these receptors: a man aged 30 to 39 with glioma. The CDR3 runs from the conserved cysteine through the conserved F or W. The D gene is left open where the match is weak. Expanded clones are given a class, and other clones once, few, many or no size at all.

v_call: TRBV5-1; j_call: TRBJ1-1; clone_size: -; d_call: -; cdr3_aa: CASSPLGTGDTEAFF; cdr3_nt: TGCGCCAGCAGTCCCTTGGGAACAGGAGACACTGAAGCTTTCTTT
v_call: TRBV5-4; j_call: TRBJ1-6; clone_size: -; d_call: -; cdr3_aa: CASSLAGGSPLHF; cdr3_nt: TGTGCCAGCAGCTTGGCCGGGGGTTCACCCCTCCACTTT
v_call: TRBV4-3; j_call: TRBJ2-3; clone_size: -; d_call: TRBD2; cdr3_aa: CASSQDIQGGVDTQYF; cdr3_nt: TGCGCCAGCAGCCAAGATATTCAGGGAGGGGTAGATACGCAGTATTTT
v_call: TRBV4-2; j_call: TRBJ2-7; clone_size: -; d_call: -; cdr3_aa: CASSQAKGGGYEQYF; cdr3_nt: TGTGCCAGCAGCCAAGCCAAGGGGGGTGGCTACGAGCAGTACTTC
v_call: TRBV25-1; j_call: TRBJ2-7; clone_size: -; d_call: -; cdr3_aa: CASSDLGVHSYEQYF; cdr3_nt: TGTGCCAGCAGTGACTTGGGTGTCCACTCCTACGAGCAGTACTTC
v_call: TRBV30; j_call: TRBJ1-3; clone_size: -; d_call: -; cdr3_aa: CASPSGSGNTIYF; cdr3_nt: TGTGCCTCCCCGAGCGGATCTGGAAACACCATATATTTT
v_call: TRBV19; j_call: TRBJ1-1; clone_size: -; d_call: -; cdr3_aa: CASSMNGGLNTEAFF; cdr3_nt: TGTGCCAGTAGTATGAACGGGGGACTGAACACTGAAGCTTTCTTT
v_call: TRBV4-3; j_call: TRBJ1-4; clone_size: -; d_call: -; cdr3_aa: CASSQAGDEKLFF; cdr3_nt: TGCGCCAGCAGCCAAGCTGGGGACGAAAAACTGTTTTTT
v_call: TRBV28; j_call: TRBJ1-1; clone_size: -; d_call: -; cdr3_aa: CASSLFSNTEAFF; cdr3_nt: TGTGCCAGCAGTTTATTTAGTAACACTGAAGCTTTCTTT
v_call: TRBV27; j_call: TRBJ2-3; clone_size: -; d_call: -; cdr3_aa: CASSLGHDTQYF; cdr3_nt: TGTGCCAGCAGTTTGGGACATGATACGCAGTATTTT
v_call: TRBV2; j_call: TRBJ2-1; clone_size: -; d_call: TRBD1; cdr3_aa: CASSGRDRAYNEQFF; cdr3_nt: TGTGCCAGCAGTGGCCGGGACAGGGCCTACAATGAGCAGTTCTTC
v_call: TRBV25-1; j_call: TRBJ2-7; clone_size: -; d_call: -; cdr3_aa: CASRVPRRYEQYF; cdr3_nt: TGTGCCAGCAGGGTCCCGCGTCGCTACGAGCAGTACTTC
v_call: TRBV15; j_call: TRBJ1-4; clone_size: -; d_call: -; cdr3_aa: CATSRDGTQNEKLFF; cdr3_nt: TGTGCCACCAGCAGGGATGGGACACAGAATGAAAAACTGTTTTTT
v_call: TRBV7-2; j_call: TRBJ1-3; clone_size: once; d_call: -; cdr3_aa: CASSFAGTSGNTIYF; cdr3_nt: TGTGCCAGCAGCTTCGCAGGGACGTCGGGAAACACCATATATTTT
v_call: TRBV28; j_call: TRBJ2-3; clone_size: few; d_call: -; cdr3_aa: CASNSGGDTQYF; cdr3_nt: TGTGCCAGCAATTCCGGCGGAGATACGCAGTATTTT
v_call: TRBV4-1; j_call: TRBJ2-7; clone_size: -; d_call: -; cdr3_aa: CASSQLERDYEQYF; cdr3_nt: TGCGCCAGCAGTCAACTCGAGCGCGACTACGAGCAGTACTTC
v_call: TRBV30; j_call: TRBJ1-3; clone_size: -; d_call: -; cdr3_aa: CAWSRLGTSGNTIYF; cdr3_nt: TGTGCCTGGAGTAGACTAGGGACCTCTGGAAACACCATATATTTT
v_call: TRBV4-3; j_call: TRBJ1-5; clone_size: -; d_call: TRBD1; cdr3_aa: CASSQEAGKPRGGQPQHF; cdr3_nt: TGCGCCAGCAGCCAAGAAGCAGGGAAGCCCAGGGGGGGCCAGCCCCAGCATTTT
v_call: TRBV6-5; j_call: TRBJ1-4; clone_size: -; d_call: -; cdr3_aa: CASSYSSPRNEKLFF; cdr3_nt: TGTGCCAGCAGTTACTCATCCCCACGGAATGAAAAACTGTTTTTT
v_call: TRBV10-3; j_call: TRBJ1-5; clone_size: -; d_call: -; cdr3_aa: CAISDRGTEPQHF; cdr3_nt: TGTGCCATCAGTGACCGGGGCACGGAGCCCCAGCATTTT
v_call: TRBV7-2; j_call: TRBJ2-6; clone_size: once; d_call: -; cdr3_aa: CARPGTLSSGANVLTF; cdr3_nt: TGTGCCAGACCGGGGACCCTCTCCTCTGGGGCCAACGTCCTGACTTTC
v_call: TRBV9; j_call: TRBJ1-6; clone_size: -; d_call: TRBD1; cdr3_aa: CASSAGQGARSPLHF; cdr3_nt: TGTGCCAGCAGCGCAGGACAGGGGGCACGTTCACCCCTCCACTTT
v_call: TRBV28; j_call: TRBJ2-7; clone_size: -; d_call: -; cdr3_aa: CASSLSPGGDEQYF; cdr3_nt: TGTGCCAGCAGTTTATCCCCTGGCGGGGACGAGCAGTACTTC
v_call: TRBV5-6; j_call: TRBJ1-6; clone_size: -; d_call: -; cdr3_aa: CASSLGSSYNSPLHF; cdr3_nt: TGTGCCAGCAGCTTAGGGAGCTCCTATAATTCACCCCTCCACTTT
v_call: TRBV6-6; j_call: TRBJ1-5; clone_size: few; d_call: -; cdr3_aa: CASSYYSEPAEPQHF; cdr3_nt: TGTGCCAGCAGTTACTATTCGGAACCGGCGGAGCCCCAGCATTTT
v_call: TRBV19; j_call: TRBJ2-6; clone_size: -; d_call: TRBD1; cdr3_aa: CASSIRGTGTSGANVLTF; cdr3_nt: TGTGCCAGTAGTATAAGGGGGACAGGGACCTCTGGGGCCAACGTCCTGACTTTC
v_call: TRBV5-4; j_call: TRBJ2-5; clone_size: -; d_call: TRBD2; cdr3_aa: CASSKTSPETQYF; cdr3_nt: TGTGCCAGCAGCAAGACTAGCCCTGAGACCCAGTACTTC
v_call: TRBV19; j_call: TRBJ2-3; clone_size: -; d_call: TRBD2; cdr3_aa: CASSSTSGGFTDTQYF; cdr3_nt: TGTGCCAGTAGTAGTACTAGCGGGGGCTTCACAGATACGCAGTATTTT
v_call: TRBV5-1; j_call: TRBJ2-1; clone_size: -; d_call: -; cdr3_aa: CASSPQLGSEQFF; cdr3_nt: TGCGCCAGCAGCCCCCAACTAGGAAGTGAGCAGTTCTTC
v_call: TRBV19; j_call: TRBJ2-7; clone_size: -; d_call: -; cdr3_aa: CASSLQGHEQYF; cdr3_nt: TGTGCCAGTAGTCTACAGGGACACGAGCAGTACTTC
v_call: TRBV5-1; j_call: TRBJ2-7; clone_size: -; d_call: TRBD1; cdr3_aa: CASSLGTGWGEQYF; cdr3_nt: TGCGCCAGCAGCTTGGGGACAGGATGGGGCGAGCAGTACTTC
v_call: TRBV27; j_call: TRBJ1-4; clone_size: -; d_call: -; cdr3_aa: CASSFIAERSEKLFF; cdr3_nt: TGTGCCAGCAGTTTTATAGCCGAGAGGTCGGAAAAACTGTTTTTT
v_call: TRBV6-5; j_call: TRBJ2-2; clone_size: -; d_call: -; cdr3_aa: CASSSRQSGVGELFF; cdr3_nt: TGTGCCAGCAGCTCACGCCAGTCAGGGGTCGGGGAGCTGTTTTTT
v_call: TRBV20-1; j_call: TRBJ2-3; clone_size: -; d_call: -; cdr3_aa: CSAYSTDTQYF; cdr3_nt: TGCAGTGCTTACAGCACAGATACGCAGTATTTT
v_call: TRBV5-1; j_call: TRBJ1-4; clone_size: -; d_call: -; cdr3_aa: CASSMRGSINEKLFF; cdr3_nt: TGCGCCAGCAGCATGCGAGGGAGTATTAATGAAAAACTGTTTTTT
v_call: TRBV7-2; j_call: TRBJ1-1; clone_size: once; d_call: -; cdr3_aa: CASSLDPGSTEAFF; cdr3_nt: TGTGCCAGCAGCTTAGATCCAGGGAGTACTGAAGCTTTCTTT
v_call: TRBV2; j_call: TRBJ1-2; clone_size: few; d_call: TRBD1; cdr3_aa: CASSEEGAGYGYTF; cdr3_nt: TGTGCCAGCAGTGAAGAGGGGGCAGGGTATGGCTACACCTTC
v_call: TRBV9; j_call: TRBJ2-2; clone_size: -; d_call: TRBD2; cdr3_aa: CASSTRLAGDTGELFF; cdr3_nt: TGTGCCAGCAGCACAAGACTAGCGGGAGACACCGGGGAGCTGTTTTTT
v_call: TRBV5-1; j_call: TRBJ2-5; clone_size: -; d_call: TRBD2; cdr3_aa: CASKTSGGETQYF; cdr3_nt: TGCGCCAGTAAGACTAGCGGGGGAGAGACCCAGTACTTC
v_call: TRBV7-9; j_call: TRBJ2-7; clone_size: once; d_call: TRBD1; cdr3_aa: CASSLQTGTEQYF; cdr3_nt: TGTGCCAGCAGCCTTCAGACAGGGACCGAGCAGTACTTC
v_call: TRBV29-1; j_call: TRBJ1-5; clone_size: -; d_call: -; cdr3_aa: CSVDEGDHNQPQHF; cdr3_nt: TGCAGCGTTGATGAAGGGGACCACAATCAGCCCCAGCATTTT
v_call: TRBV4-1; j_call: TRBJ1-3; clone_size: -; d_call: -; cdr3_aa: CASSHTTPQGSGNTIYF; cdr3_nt: TGCGCCAGCAGCCACACTACCCCACAGGGCTCTGGAAACACCATATATTTT
v_call: TRBV6-6; j_call: TRBJ2-2; clone_size: -; d_call: -; cdr3_aa: CASSYEPKTGELFF; cdr3_nt: TGTGCCAGCAGTTATGAACCGAAGACCGGGGAGCTGTTTTTT
v_call: TRBV15; j_call: TRBJ1-6; clone_size: few; d_call: -; cdr3_aa: CATSRAQGISYNSPLHF; cdr3_nt: TGTGCCACCAGCAGGGCGCAGGGGATCTCCTATAATTCACCCCTCCACTTT
v_call: TRBV4-3; j_call: TRBJ1-4; clone_size: -; d_call: -; cdr3_aa: CASSQNPTGGTNEKLFF; cdr3_nt: TGCGCCAGCAGCCAAAACCCCACGGGGGGCACTAATGAAAAACTGTTTTTT
v_call: TRBV27; j_call: TRBJ2-7; clone_size: once; d_call: -; cdr3_aa: CASSLSGPPFMGEQYF; cdr3_nt: TGTGCCAGCAGTTTATCAGGCCCACCCTTCATGGGCGAGCAGTACTTC
v_call: TRBV19; j_call: TRBJ2-3; clone_size: -; d_call: TRBD2; cdr3_aa: CASSRTSGNTDTQYF; cdr3_nt: TGTGCCAGTTCCAGGACTAGCGGGAACACAGATACGCAGTATTTT
v_call: TRBV4-1; j_call: TRBJ2-7; clone_size: -; d_call: -; cdr3_aa: CASSQVPAYEQYF; cdr3_nt: TGCGCCAGCAGCCAAGTCCCCGCCTACGAGCAGTACTTC
v_call: TRBV6-1; j_call: TRBJ1-3; clone_size: -; d_call: -; cdr3_aa: CASSESGRNIIYF; cdr3_nt: TGTGCCAGCAGTGAATCAGGGAGAAACATCATATATTTT